The rows below give T cell receptor beta chains drawn from one sample of a study of blood T cell repertoires in COVID-19. Repertoires were generated with immunoSEQ multiplex PCR, while TCRdb's copy carries only in-frame clones and drops some. Here the sample spans roughly 230,000 clones, around 80% being singletons. Material: peripheral blood. These receptor sequences come from a woman of 80 years or more with COVID-19, enrolled during active disease. CDR3s include the opening cysteine and the closing phenylalanine or tryptophan. The order of the fields is V gene, clone size, D gene, J gene, CDR3 protein, CDR3 DNA. A D gene is named only where the DNA matches it firmly. Rows give clone size only sometimes, using once, few, many, or a class for an expanded clone.

V: TRBV2; size: -; D: TRBD1; J: TRBJ1-6; CDR3: CASSSEDRVGSPLHF; DNA: TGTGCCAGCAGTTCAGAAGACAGGGTAGGATCACCCCTCCACTTT
V: TRBV9; size: -; D: -; J: TRBJ2-5; CDR3: CASSEWDNELVQYF; DNA: TGTGCCAGCAGCGAATGGGACAATGAACTCGTCCAGTACTTC
V: TRBV28; size: -; D: -; J: TRBJ1-1; CDR3: CASSSVGWSGAFF; DNA: TGTGCCAGCAGTTCCGTCGGGTGGAGTGGAGCTTTCTTT
V: TRBV27; size: -; D: TRBD1; J: TRBJ1-2; CDR3: CASGYRGGYGYTF; DNA: TGTGCCAGCGGATACAGGGGAGGCTATGGCTACACCTTC
V: TRBV6-5; size: -; D: TRBD1; J: TRBJ1-4; CDR3: CASSFTGAEKLFF; DNA: TGTGCCAGCAGTTTCACAGGGGCCGAAAAACTGTTTTTT
V: TRBV18; size: -; D: TRBD1; J: TRBJ2-7; CDR3: CASSPNTGGSYEQYF; DNA: TGTGCCAGCTCACCCAATACAGGGGGGTCCTACGAGCAGTACTTC
V: TRBV27; size: -; D: -; J: TRBJ1-1; CDR3: CASSFIAGNTEAFF; DNA: TGTGCCAGCAGTTTTATCGCGGGTAACACTGAAGCTTTCTTT
V: TRBV5-1; size: -; D: -; J: TRBJ1-1; CDR3: CASSFAGFTEAFF; DNA: TGCGCCAGCAGCTTTGCAGGTTTCACTGAAGCTTTCTTT
V: TRBV6-2/TRBV6-3; size: -; D: -; J: TRBJ1-1; CDR3: CASSYFLAERNTEAFF; DNA: TGTGCCAGCAGTTACTTTCTGGCAGAAAGAAACACTGAAGCTTTCTTT
V: TRBV7-9; size: -; D: TRBD1; J: TRBJ2-6; CDR3: CASSLGDSSGANVLTF; DNA: TGTGCCAGCAGCTTAGGGGACAGCTCTGGGGCCAACGTCCTGACTTTC
V: TRBV11-2; size: -; D: -; J: TRBJ1-4; CDR3: CASSSLRVRRRDEKLFF; DNA: TGTGCCAGCAGCAGTCTCAGGGTCAGAAGAAGGGATGAAAAACTGTTTTTT
V: TRBV4-3; size: -; D: -; J: TRBJ2-3; CDR3: CASSQGATGRTDTQYF; DNA: TGCGCCAGCAGCCAAGGGGCCACAGGGCGCACAGATACGCAGTATTTT
V: TRBV5-8; size: -; D: TRBD1; J: TRBJ1-1; CDR3: CASSTGQVYSNTEAFF; DNA: TGTGCCAGCAGCACCGGACAGGTCTACTCGAACACTGAAGCTTTCTTT
V: TRBV2; size: few; D: -; J: TRBJ2-7; CDR3: CASSMSSYEQYF; DNA: TGTGCCAGCAGTATGTCGTCCTACGAGCAGTACTTC
V: TRBV19; size: -; D: -; J: TRBJ2-1; CDR3: CASSLIDRYEQFF; DNA: TGTGCCAGTAGTCTTATAGACAGGTACGAGCAGTTCTTC
V: TRBV6-2/TRBV6-3; size: -; D: -; J: TRBJ1-5; CDR3: CASSYIGDSNQPQHF; DNA: TGTGCCAGCAGTTACATAGGGGATAGCAATCAGCCCCAGCATTTT
V: TRBV2; size: -; D: TRBD1; J: TRBJ2-3; CDR3: CAGLGTAPDTQYF; DNA: TGTGCCGGTCTCGGGACAGCCCCAGATACGCAGTATTTT
V: TRBV28; size: -; D: -; J: TRBJ1-5; CDR3: CASSFQVDRPRHF; DNA: TGTGCCAGCAGTTTTCAGGTTGATCGGCCCCGGCATTTT
V: TRBV29-1; size: -; D: TRBD1; J: TRBJ2-1; CDR3: CSVATGGAYNEQFF; DNA: TGCAGCGTCGCGACAGGGGGCGCCTACAATGAGCAGTTCTTC
V: TRBV30; size: -; D: TRBD2; J: TRBJ2-5; CDR3: CAWSKTSGGQETQYF; DNA: TGTGCCTGGAGTAAAACTAGCGGGGGCCAAGAGACCCAGTACTTC
V: TRBV5-6; size: few; D: TRBD1; J: TRBJ2-5; CDR3: CASSRHTGDRVGAQYF; DNA: TGTGCCAGCAGCCGACACACTGGAGACAGGGTGGGGGCCCAGTACTTC
V: TRBV2; size: once; D: -; J: TRBJ1-5; CDR3: CASTWGGDQPQHF; DNA: TGTGCCAGCACCTGGGGAGGGGATCAGCCCCAGCATTTT
V: TRBV6-5; size: few; D: -; J: TRBJ1-2; CDR3: CASSPAGGGNGYTF; DNA: TGTGCCAGCAGTCCAGCTGGGGGGGGGAATGGCTACACCTTC
V: TRBV7-2; size: -; D: TRBD1; J: TRBJ1-5; CDR3: CASSLATGDRNQPQHF; DNA: TGTGCCAGCAGCTTAGCCACAGGGGACCGTAATCAGCCCCAGCATTTT
V: TRBV6-1; size: -; D: TRBD2; J: TRBJ2-1; CDR3: CASSEGGLGGNEQFF; DNA: TGTGCCAGCAGTGAAGGTGGACTAGGAGGCAATGAGCAGTTCTTC
V: TRBV6-6; size: -; D: TRBD1; J: TRBJ1-2; CDR3: CASSYSGQAGYTF; DNA: TGTGCCAGCAGTTACTCCGGACAGGCGGGCTACACCTTC
V: TRBV7-2; size: -; D: -; J: TRBJ1-4; CDR3: CASSPLYGEKLFF; DNA: TGTGCCAGCAGCCCCTTGTATGGCGAAAAACTGTTTTTT
V: TRBV7-2; size: -; D: TRBD2; J: TRBJ2-7; CDR3: CASSSLAGGSYEQYF; DNA: TGTGCCAGCAGCTCCTTAGCGGGGGGAAGCTACGAGCAGTACTTC
V: TRBV5-6; size: -; D: -; J: TRBJ1-3; CDR3: CASSLSGRSGNTIYF; DNA: TGTGCCAGCAGCCTCTCAGGCAGGTCTGGAAACACCATATATTTT
V: TRBV7-2; size: -; D: TRBD2; J: TRBJ2-3; CDR3: CASTVTGGSHTDTQYF; DNA: TGTGCCAGCACCGTAACGGGGGGTTCCCACACAGATACGCAGTATTTT
V: TRBV29-1; size: -; D: -; J: TRBJ2-3; CDR3: CSVGDTYTDTQYF; DNA: TGCAGCGTTGGTGACACCTACACAGATACGCAGTATTTT
V: TRBV6-1; size: -; D: -; J: TRBJ1-1; CDR3: CASSETERGGTEAFF; DNA: TGTGCCAGCAGTGAAACTGAGAGGGGAGGCACTGAAGCTTTCTTT
V: TRBV7-8; size: -; D: -; J: TRBJ2-3; CDR3: CASSLTGDTQYF; DNA: TGTGCCAGCAGCCTCACGGGGGATACGCAGTATTTT
V: TRBV6-5; size: -; D: -; J: TRBJ1-2; CDR3: CASSHGGEGGYTF; DNA: TGTGCCAGCAGTCACGGGGGAGAGGGTGGCTACACCTTC
V: TRBV6-5; size: -; D: TRBD1; J: TRBJ2-5; CDR3: CASSYSFGQGWETQYF; DNA: TGTGCCAGCAGTTACTCTTTCGGACAGGGCTGGGAGACCCAGTACTTC
V: TRBV30; size: -; D: -; J: TRBJ1-4; CDR3: CAWSVGGFANEKLFF; DNA: TGTGCCTGGAGTGTCGGGGGGTTCGCTAATGAAAAACTGTTTTTT
V: TRBV9; size: once; D: TRBD2; J: TRBJ2-2; CDR3: CASSSGLAGNTGELFF; DNA: TGTGCCAGCAGCTCTGGACTAGCGGGAAACACCGGGGAGCTGTTTTTT
V: TRBV18; size: -; D: TRBD1; J: TRBJ1-1; CDR3: CASSNPAGQGLNTEAFF; DNA: TGTGCCAGCTCAAACCCCGCCGGACAGGGACTGAACACTGAAGCTTTCTTT
V: TRBV4-1; size: -; D: -; J: TRBJ1-1; CDR3: CASSQDRRGEAFF; DNA: TGCGCCAGCAGCCAAGACCGACGGGGGGAAGCTTTCTTT
V: TRBV7-9; size: -; D: -; J: TRBJ2-6; CDR3: CASGPQDISGANVLTF; DNA: TGTGCCAGCGGACCCCAGGACATCTCTGGGGCCAACGTCCTGACTTTC
V: TRBV28; size: -; D: -; J: TRBJ2-5; CDR3: CASSPRVETQYF; DNA: TGTGCCAGCAGTCCCCGTGTGGAGACCCAGTACTTC
V: TRBV28; size: -; D: -; J: TRBJ1-3; CDR3: CASSVRGSSGNTIYF; DNA: TGTGCCAGCAGTGTTCGGGGGAGTTCTGGAAACACCATATATTTT
V: TRBV7-3; size: once; D: TRBD1; J: TRBJ2-7; CDR3: CASSTGTGTYEQYF; DNA: TGTGCCAGCAGCACCGGGACAGGGACCTACGAGCAGTACTTC
V: TRBV7-2; size: -; D: TRBD1; J: TRBJ1-1; CDR3: CASSQRQGARGIGEAFF; DNA: TGTGCCAGCAGCCAGAGGCAGGGGGCCAGAGGGATAGGTGAAGCTTTCTTT
V: TRBV7-9; size: -; D: -; J: TRBJ2-2; CDR3: CASSLLSTSTGELFF; DNA: TGTGCCAGCAGCTTACTAAGCACTTCCACCGGGGAGCTGTTTTTT
V: TRBV18; size: -; D: -; J: TRBJ2-1; CDR3: CASSPMRGGYNEQFF; DNA: TGTGCCAGCTCACCAATGAGGGGGGGATACAATGAGCAGTTCTTC
V: TRBV5-1; size: -; D: TRBD1; J: TRBJ1-2; CDR3: CASSLWDRANYGYTF; DNA: TGCGCCAGCAGCTTATGGGACAGGGCGAACTATGGCTACACCTTC
V: TRBV28; size: -; D: -; J: TRBJ1-6; CDR3: CASSLNPTLDNSPLHF; DNA: TGTGCCAGCAGTTTAAATCCGACACTAGATAATTCACCCCTCCACTTT
V: TRBV7-8; size: once; D: -; J: TRBJ2-2; CDR3: CASSLGGSGNTGELFF; DNA: TGTGCCAGCAGCTTAGGTGGTAGCGGGAACACCGGGGAGCTGTTTTTT
V: TRBV29-1; size: once; D: TRBD1; J: TRBJ1-1; CDR3: CSVGLGQKNTEAFF; DNA: TGCAGCGTTGGATTGGGACAGAAGAACACTGAAGCTTTCTTT
V: TRBV5-4; size: -; D: -; J: TRBJ2-5; CDR3: CASSVALSQETQYF; DNA: TGTGCCAGCAGCGTGGCCCTATCGCAAGAGACCCAGTACTTC
V: TRBV24-1; size: -; D: -; J: TRBJ2-2; CDR3: CATSPVNTGELFF; DNA: TGTGCCACCAGTCCTGTAAACACCGGGGAGCTGTTTTTT
V: TRBV30; size: few; D: -; J: TRBJ1-3; CDR3: CAWSTTGPGGGNTIYF; DNA: TGTGCCTGGAGTACGACGGGACCGGGAGGCGGAAACACCATATATTTT
V: TRBV27; size: -; D: TRBD1; J: TRBJ2-1; CDR3: CASSVLPGTGVREQFF; DNA: TGTGCCAGCAGTGTTCTCCCCGGGACAGGGGTTCGTGAGCAGTTCTTC
V: TRBV6-5; size: -; D: -; J: TRBJ2-7; CDR3: CASAGQLYEQYF; DNA: TGTGCCAGTGCAGGGCAGCTCTACGAGCAGTACTTC
V: TRBV2; size: -; D: -; J: TRBJ1-2; CDR3: CASSEAASGYTF; DNA: TGTGCCAGCAGTGAAGCGGCCTCCGGCTACACCTTC
V: TRBV6-5; size: few; D: -; J: TRBJ1-2; CDR3: CASSRRGYGYTF; DNA: TGTGCCAGCAGTCGAAGGGGCTATGGCTACACCTTC